This TCR beta chain is from a study of T-cell memory formation after mild COVID-19. Study outcomes and limitations: CD4/CD8 balance characterized clones contracting day 15 to 85, and CD4+ skew characterized later expanders.

With constant-segment primers, 5'RACE yielded cDNA libraries of TCR alpha and TCR beta that carried sample barcodes and UMIs. TCRdb recomputed calls from the 5' RACE reads with MiXCR, one row per CDR3 protein. This sample has 400,000 to 500,000 distinct CDR3 sequences, with about 19% found just once. Remarks on this clonotype: What it recognizes is unknown.

J gave up 1 base and V 4 bases, and 4 bases lay outside the gene matches. This CDR3 comprises 15 residues. The germline V gene has CDR1 SGHRS and CDR2 YFSETQ. The clonotype comes from an adult woman who had mild COVID-19 (a few samples of this study predate the infection). Cell type and time point are not known. The chain uses TRBV5-1 and TRBJ2-2; 7 nucleotides line up with TRBD1. Sequencing used PBMCs or a T cell subset sorted from them (not recorded which). The CDR3 protein is CASSLDRRNTGELFF. Here the CDR3 DNA reads TGCGCCAGCAGCCTGGACAGGCGGAACACCGGGGAGCTGTTTTTT.